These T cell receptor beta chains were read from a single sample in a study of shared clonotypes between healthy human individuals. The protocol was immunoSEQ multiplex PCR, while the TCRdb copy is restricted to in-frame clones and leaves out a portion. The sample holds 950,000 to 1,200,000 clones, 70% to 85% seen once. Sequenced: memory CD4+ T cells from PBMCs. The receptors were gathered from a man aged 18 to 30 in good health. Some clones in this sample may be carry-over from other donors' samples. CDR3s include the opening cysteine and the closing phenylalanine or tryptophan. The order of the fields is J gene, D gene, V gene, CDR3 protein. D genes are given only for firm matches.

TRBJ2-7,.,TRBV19,CASTKADSYEQYF
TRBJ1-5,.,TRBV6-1,CASSELSIGMRVF
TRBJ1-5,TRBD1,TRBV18,CASSPRAQGYNQPQHF
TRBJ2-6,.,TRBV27,CASSLTGSGANVLTF
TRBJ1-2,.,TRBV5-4,CASSRDYGYTF
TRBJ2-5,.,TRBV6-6,CASSYAFGLGETQYF
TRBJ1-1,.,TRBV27,CASSLSRGNTEAFF
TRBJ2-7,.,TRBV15,CATSRDRNPPSYEQYF
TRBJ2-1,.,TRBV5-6,CATAMPPYNEQFF
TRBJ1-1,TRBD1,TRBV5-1,CASSSGQPNTEAFF
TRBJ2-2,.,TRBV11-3,CASNSGGTVPGELFF
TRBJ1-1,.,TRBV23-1,CASSQSGSRTRAEAFF
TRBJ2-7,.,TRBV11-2,CASSLQGGGYEQYF
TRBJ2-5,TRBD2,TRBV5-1,CASSQAGRQETQYF
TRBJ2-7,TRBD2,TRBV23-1,CASSQRDPRAGGSYEQYF
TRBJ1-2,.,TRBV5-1,CASSATGIVSYGYTF
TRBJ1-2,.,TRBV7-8,CASSLQGPRGYTF
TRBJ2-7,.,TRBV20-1,CSARPHYEQYF
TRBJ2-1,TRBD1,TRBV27,CASSLAGQGGYEQFF
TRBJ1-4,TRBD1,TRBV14,CASSQVPWFFGTGHEATNEKLFF
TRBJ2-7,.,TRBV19,CASSIEAGSHEQYF
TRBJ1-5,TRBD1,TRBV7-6,CASSWGQGSNQPQHF
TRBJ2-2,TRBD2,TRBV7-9,CASSLEAGGESGELFF
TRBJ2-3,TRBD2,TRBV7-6,CASSLGTSGTSTDTQYF
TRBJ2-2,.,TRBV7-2,CASSPTRSNTGELFF
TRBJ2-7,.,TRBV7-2,CASSQFGTYPYEQYF
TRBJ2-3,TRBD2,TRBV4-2,CASSQATSSGVADTQYF
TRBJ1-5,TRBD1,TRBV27,CASSDRDSLYSNQPQHF
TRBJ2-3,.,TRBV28,CASSPFVRGTSTDTQYF
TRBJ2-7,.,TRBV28,CASSLGIAYEQYF
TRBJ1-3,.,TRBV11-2,CASSLVYRARSGNTIYF
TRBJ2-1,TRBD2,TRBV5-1,CASSFLTSGVNNEQFF
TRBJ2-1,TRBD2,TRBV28,CAGATSRGGSYNEQFF
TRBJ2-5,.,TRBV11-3,CASSLGFGGKETQYF
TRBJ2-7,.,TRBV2,CASNADSYEQYF
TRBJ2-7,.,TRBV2,CASSENSRPTYEQYF
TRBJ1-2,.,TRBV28,CASSLQGFGGYTF
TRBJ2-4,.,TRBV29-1,CSVGGFDKNIQYF
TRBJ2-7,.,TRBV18,CASSPTGTDHSGEQYF
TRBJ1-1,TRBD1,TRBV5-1,CASSFDATGAGAFF
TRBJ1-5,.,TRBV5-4,CASSRDSNQPQHF
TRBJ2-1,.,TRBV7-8,CASSSHSEQFF
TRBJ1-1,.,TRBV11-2,CASIGLRGSGTEAFF
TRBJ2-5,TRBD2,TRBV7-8,CASSLGGRTSGVVQETQYF
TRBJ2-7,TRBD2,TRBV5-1,CASSFKLAGNYEQYF
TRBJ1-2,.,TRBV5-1,CASSEGNYGYTF
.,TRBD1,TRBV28,CASSLFMGQGEYEQYF
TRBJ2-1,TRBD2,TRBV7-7,CASRALAGVMDEQFF
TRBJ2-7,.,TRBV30,CAWSRSGWVYEQYF
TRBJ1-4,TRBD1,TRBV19,CASSHRGGNEKLFF
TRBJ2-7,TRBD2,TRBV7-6,CASSLLAGGLYF
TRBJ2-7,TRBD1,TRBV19,CASSNSGGESSYEQYF
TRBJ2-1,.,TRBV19,CASSPLGSSYNEQFF
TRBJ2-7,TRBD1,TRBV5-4,CASSSLRDSHYEQYF
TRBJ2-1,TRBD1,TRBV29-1,CSVEIRGTGFDEQFF